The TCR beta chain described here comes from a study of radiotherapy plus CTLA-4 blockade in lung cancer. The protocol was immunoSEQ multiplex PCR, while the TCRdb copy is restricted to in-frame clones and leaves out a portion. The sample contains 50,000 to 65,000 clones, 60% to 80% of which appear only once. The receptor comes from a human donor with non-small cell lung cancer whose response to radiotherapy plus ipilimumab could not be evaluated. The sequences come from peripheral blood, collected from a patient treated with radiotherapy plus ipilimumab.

The CDR3 DNA reads as TGTGCCTGGAGCCAAGACAGTTTCTCCTACGAGCAGTACTTC. Protein: CAWSQDSFSYEQYF. This chain links TRBV30 with TRBJ2-7; maybe TRBD1 (5 bases). Germline lookup yields CDR1 GTSNPN and CDR2 SVGIG (reference sequence). Trimming left V 3 bases short and J 0 bases short, with 12 bases between. The CDR3 totals 14 residues.